This TCR beta chain stems from a study of CD8+ T cells in alopecia areata. Study-level information: Skin grafts from roughly 6-13-month-old C3H/HeJ donors with spontaneous alopecia were placed on roughly 6-10-week-old female C3H/HeJ mice.

Cells that came from pooled cutaneous lymph nodes were sorted using CD4, CD8alpha, NKG2D, NKG2ACE and other markers. RNA extraction and reverse transcription yielded cDNA as sequencing template. TCRdb's table, derived via immunoSEQ multiplex PCR, lists solely in-frame clones and lacks some. This sample has approximately 300,000 clones and no singletons, with more than 0.95% in the ten largest. The germline gives CDR1 NSHNY, CDR2 SYGAGN. This CDR3 is 12 amino acids long. Trimming removed 5 bases at V and 3 bases at J, with 9 bases between. Note on this clone: Its target is not known. The genes are named according to mouse. The read finishes 4 residues shy of the CDR3 end, and the germline J gene is used to complete it. This specimen includes other DNA sequences encoding the same CDR3.

General study results and limits: Affected scalp, especially in alopecia totalis/universalis, had a higher clonality than normal scalp did. Resident alphabeta T cells of normal skin are also sequenced in scalp samples. Against the mouse data, patients shared TCRs less clearly, possibly for HLA reasons.

The TCR was taken from a C3H/HeJ mouse with alopecia areata. The strain's MHC: H2-k. The sequenced material came from CD4+ T cells sorted from a lymph node. The V and J genes are TRBV13-1 and TRBJ2-7, with D possibly matching TRBD1 (6 bases). The covered CDR3 bases are TGTGCCAGCAGCCCGACAGGCTAT. It is translated as CASSPTGY. The CDR3 in full is CASSPTGYEQYF.